The clone carrying this T cell receptor beta chain came up a few times. As yet, its antigen is unknown. This sample was included in a study of molecular identifiers for immune sequencing clone quantification. Study-level information: Four of five RNA aliquots from around 18,000 or 91,000 naive CD8 T cells were sequenced. General study results and limits: Barcode sharing among identical TCR molecules could make large clones appear smaller.

Germline assignment: CDR1 MNHEY and CDR2 SVGAGI. This CDR3 comprises 12 residues. V was pared by 2 bases and J by 7 bases, with 5 bases between. Generation of bulk TCR libraries relied on previously described methods and listed TCR primers. Via MiXCR, TCRdb re-called the PCR reads, giving one row per CDR3 protein. The table records about 330,000 distinct CDR3 sequences, roughly 24% of them present only once. Sequenced material: naive CD8+ T cells from blood, with Jurkat cell RNA spiked in. Subset of the sample: FACS-sorted CD8+CD4-CCR7+CD45RA+ naive T cells. The V gene is TRBV6-5, the J gene TRBJ2-2; D not resolved. The sequence was obtained from a human donor in good health. Some libraries in this study had Jurkat cell RNA spiked in. CDR3 protein: CASSYTGGELFF. The CDR3 DNA reads TGTGCCAGCAGTTACACGGGCGGGGAGCTGTTTTTT.